These 28 T cell receptor beta chains share one sample of origin, sequenced in a study of Graves' ophthalmopathy and Graves' hyperthyroidism. The authors amplified TCR beta CDR3 regions, and they did so from RNA transcripts for repertoire sequencing. HTBI primers were employed in first-round RT-PCR, then a second-round multiplex PCR followed. From the multiplex PCR reads, TCRdb called clonotypes with MiXCR, one entry per CDR3 protein. Of a few hundred thousand distinct CDR3 sequences listed, roughly 15% were seen once; the top ten hold roughly an eighth. Specimen: peripheral blood. The source is an adult man with Graves' ophthalmopathy.

This clonotype was picked up a small number of times. The chain is built from TRBV13 and TRBJ1-3; perhaps TRBD1 as D (5 bases). CDR1 PRHDT and CDR2 FYEKMQ come from the germline V gene (reference sequence). The CDR3 extends over 16 amino acids. Trimming removed 4 bases from V and 1 base from J, with 14 bases in between. The CDR3 DNA reads as TGTGCCAGCAGCTCAGGCAGGGCCGTTTCTGGAAACACCATATATTTT. Protein sequence: CASSSGRAVSGNTIYF. The full variable domain, rest sourced from reference TRBV13 and TRBJ1-3, is AAGVIQSPRHLIKEKRETATLKCYPIPRHDTVYWYQQGPGQDPQFLISFYEKMQSDKGSIPDRFSAQQFSDYHSELNMSSLELGDSALYFCASSSGRAVSGNTIYFGEGSWLTVV.

This clonotype was picked up many times. The chain joins TRBV6-2 or TRBV6-3 to TRBJ2-5, with 7 bases matching TRBD1. Germline V CDR1 and CDR2: MNHEY, SVGEGT. Trimming removed 0 bases from V and 1 base from J; junction bases left unmatched: 8. CDR3 length equals 17 residues. The CDR3 bases are TGTGCCAGCAGTTACTCCTTAGGACAGGACCTCCAAGAGACCCAGTACTTC. Protein sequence: CASSYSLGQDLQETQYF.

In its sample, this clonotype was seen many times. The chain recombines TRBV6-5 with TRBJ2-7; TRBD2 matches 9 bases. The trim removed 0 bases at V and 1 base at J, leaving 1 base unmatched. Per germline, CDR1 MNHEY and CDR2 SVGAGI. The CDR3 extends over 15 amino acids. CDR3 residues: CASSYSGLASYEQYF. In DNA form, the CDR3 reads TGTGCCAGCAGTTACTCCGGACTAGCGTCCTACGAGCAGTACTTC.

Regarding this clonotype: A much larger clone differs by one base, so this may be a read error. The chain recombines TRBV6-2 or TRBV6-3 with TRBJ2-7; D may be TRBD1 (5 bases). Germline assignment: CDR1 MNHEY and CDR2 SVGEGT. The CDR3 covers 12 residues. The CDR3 DNA is TGTGTCAGCGCGGACAAGCCCTACGAGCAGCACTTC. Protein product: CVSADKPYEQHF.

The chain couples TRBV28 to TRBJ2-7; TRBD1 agrees at 10 bases. This CDR3 spans 13 amino acids. Trimming took 4 bases from V and 8 from J; bases not matched to a gene: 5. Germline values: CDR1 MDHEN, CDR2 SYDVKM. The CDR3 DNA reads as TGTGCCAGCAGTTCAGGGACAGGGGATAAGCAGTACTTC. It translates to CASSSGTGDKQYF.

The table lists this clonotype with many counts. The rearrangement uses TRBV12-3 or TRBV12-4 and TRBJ2-5; 14 bases line up with TRBD2. The CDR3 totals 19 residues. V shed 6 bases and J 3 bases; nucleotides not matched to a gene: 15. The CDR3 is CASSRTRLAGGAGEETQYF. In nucleotides, the CDR3 is TGTGCCAGCAGCCGAACCCGACTAGCGGGGGGGGCAGGGGAAGAGACCCAGTACTTC.

This clonotype was seen at least ten times. V is TRBV11-2 and J is TRBJ1-3; the D gene is possibly TRBD1 (6 bases). Germline V CDR1 and CDR2: SGHAT, FQNNGV. Trimming took 4 bases from V and 0 from J, leaving 13 bases between them. The CDR3 has 16 amino acids. CDR3 coding DNA: TGTGCCAGCAGCTCCCCCTGGACAGTCTCTGGAAACACCATATATTTT. It is translated as CASSSPWTVSGNTIYF.

This clonotype was seen repeatedly, ten times or more. The chain combines TRBV20-1 with TRBJ2-7; D remains ambiguous. Germline V gene lookup returns CDR1 DFQATT and CDR2 SNEGSKA (reference sequence). The CDR3 totals 14 residues. Trimming cost V 0 bases and J 6 bases, with 15 bases left between them. This CDR3 reads CSARDGATTLEQYF. CDR3 bases: TGCAGTGCTAGAGATGGAGCGACCACCCTCGAGCAGTACTTC.

At least ten counts were recorded for this clonotype. This sequence joins TRBV10-3 and TRBJ2-7, with D perhaps TRBD1 (6 bases). V lost 6 bases to trimming and J lost 3 bases, with 15 bases between them. From germline, CDR1 is ENHRY and CDR2 SYGVKD. The CDR3 is made up of 14 amino acids. CDR3 protein: CAISKSGQIYEQYF. CDR3 bases: TGTGCCATCAGCAAATCAGGACAGATCTACGAGCAGTACTTC.

The chain combines TRBV2 with TRBJ2-5; TRBD1 agrees at 7 bases. V lost 7 bases to trimming and J lost 2 bases; unmatched junction nucleotides: 7. Germline values: CDR1 SNHLY, CDR2 FYNNEI. CDR3 size: 14 residues. CDR3 protein: CASNTTGTQETQYF. The CDR3 coding sequence is TGTGCCAGCAATACGACAGGGACGCAAGAGACCCAGTACTTC.

This clonotype has ten or more counts. The chain recombines TRBV5-1 with TRBJ2-7; TRBD2 matches at 7 bases. CDR3 size: 16 residues. Germline lookup yields CDR1 SGHRS and CDR2 YFSETQ. After removal of 4 bases from V and 6 bases from J, the junction contained 16 bases not matched to a gene. In nucleotides, the CDR3 is TGCGCCAGCAGCCCCCCAGGGACTATGGGATTGGGCGAGCAGTACTTC. Translation: CASSPPGTMGLGEQYF.

Regarding this clonotype: A much larger clone differs by one base, so this may be a read error. The CDR3 region is CASIYSPRGQNNQPQHF. Here the CDR3 DNA reads TGTGCCAGCATTTACTCCCCCCGTGGACAGAACAATCAGCCCCAGCATTTT. The rearrangement joins TRBV6-2 or TRBV6-3 to TRBJ1-5; perhaps TRBD1 as D (6 bases). The CDR3 spans 17 residues. Germline V gene sequence: CDR1 MNHEY, CDR2 SVGEGT.

The chain joins TRBV20-1 to TRBJ2-5; D is perhaps TRBD1 (6 bases). V lost 4 bases, J lost 0 bases, and 9 bases lay in between. The germline gives CDR1 DFQATT, CDR2 SNEGSKA (reference sequence). The CDR3 covers 13 residues. CDR3 loop: CSATGQNQETQYF. The DNA for the CDR3 is TGCAGTGCTACCGGACAGAACCAAGAGACCCAGTACTTC.

V gene TRBV7-2 combines with J gene TRBJ1-6; unclear D gene. Germline V lookup: CDR1 SGHTA, CDR2 FQGNSA. The germline V and J ends were trimmed by 4 bases and 10 bases, with 8 bases remaining between them. The CDR3 has 12 amino acids. The CDR3 sequence is CASSSDGSPLHF. CDR3 coding DNA: TGTGCCAGCAGCTCAGACGGATCACCCCTCCACTTT.

This clonotype was seen many times. This sequence joins TRBV12-3 or TRBV12-4 and TRBJ2-7; D not resolved. V lost 1 base and J 6 bases, leaving 7 bases between the germline ends. The CDR3 covers 12 residues. In nucleotides, the CDR3 is TGTGCCAGCAGTTTAGAGGTGGGCGAGCAGTACTTC. Translated, it gives CASSLEVGEQYF.

This clonotype was detected ten times or more. The chain has TRBV28 and TRBJ1-2, with D maybe TRBD1 (6 bases). The CDR3 is made up of 15 amino acids. The V end was cut by 6 bases, the J end by 3 bases, with 17 bases between. Germline V gene sequence: CDR1 MDHEN, CDR2 SYDVKM. For the CDR3, the DNA is TGTGCCAGCAGCCTCAGGGACATTCGGCACTATGGCTACACCTTC. Translating it yields CASSLRDIRHYGYTF.

This clonotype was detected many times. The gene calls are TRBV28 and TRBJ1-6; weak D call: TRBD1 (6 bases). CDR1 and CDR2 (germline): MDHEN, SYDVKM. V gave up 6 bases and J gave up 7 bases, with 19 bases separating them. The CDR3 runs 16 residues. The CDR3 DNA reads as TGTGCCAGCAGCCCCCATTCTCGGGGGCCAAATTCACCCCTCCACTTT. Protein product: CASSPHSRGPNSPLHF.

Many counts were recorded for this clonotype. The chain has TRBV11-2 and TRBJ2-3, with 10 bases that match TRBD1. CDR1 and CDR2 (germline): SGHAT, FQNNGV. This CDR3 comprises 16 residues. V gave up 5 bases and J gave up 2 bases; unmatched junction bases: 7. The CDR3, as DNA: TGTGCCAGCAGCAGCTGGGACAGGGGTTACACAGATACGCAGTATTTT. This translates into CASSSWDRGYTDTQYF.

This clonotype came up many times. This chain connects TRBV12-3 or TRBV12-4 to TRBJ2-2, with D uncertain. CDR3 length equals 12 residues. The V end lost 8 bases, the J end lost 1 base, and 5 bases lay between the germline ends. The CDR3 bases are TGTGCCAGCTGGGAGAACACCGGGGAGCTGTTTTTT. Translated: CASWENTGELFF.

Ten or more counts support this clonotype. The V and J genes are TRBV30 and TRBJ2-5; the D gene is possibly TRBD2 (6 bases). The ends were cut back, 8 bases at V and 4 bases at J, with 17 bases in the middle. This CDR3 region has 13 residues. Germline CDR1 and CDR2: GTSNPN and SVGIG (reference sequence). DNA for the CDR3: TGTGCCGAGGCCAAGGTGCGGGGAGAGACCCAGTACTTC. It codes for CAEAKVRGETQYF.

This clonotype was counted at least ten times. The CDR3 DNA reads TGTGCCAGCAGTTTACGGAATAGTGGGGCCAACGTCCTGACTTTC. Translating gives CASSLRNSGANVLTF. The gene calls are TRBV12-3 or TRBV12-4 and TRBJ2-6; D is unresolved. The CDR3 covers 15 residues. Trimming removed 2 bases from V and 3 bases from J, with 8 bases in between.

This clonotype was observed many times. The gene calls are TRBV29-1 and TRBJ2-3; D ambiguous. Germline-derived CDR1 and CDR2 are SQVTM and ANQGSEA. Trimming left V 7 bases short and J 9 bases short, with 17 bases between. This CDR3 has 12 residues. The DNA for the CDR3 is TGCAGCGCCGCGGCTGAAGTACAGACGCAGTATTTT. Translation gives CSAAAEVQTQYF.

This clonotype was counted ten times or more. CDR3 amino acids: CASSAGGWMNTEAFF. The CDR3 DNA reads as TGTGCCAGTAGTGCAGGGGGGTGGATGAACACTGAAGCTTTCTTT. The genes are TRBV19 and TRBJ1-1, with TRBD1 matching over 7 bases. Germline lookup yields CDR1 LNHDA and CDR2 SQIVND (reference sequence). The CDR3 length is 15 residues. Trimming at V came to 5 bases and at J to 0 bases, leaving 6 bases not matched to a gene.

This clonotype was counted at least ten times. The V and J genes are TRBV5-1 and TRBJ2-7, with 10 positions matching TRBD1. V shed 4 bases and J 3 bases; nucleotides not matched to a gene: 7. The CDR3 has 15 residues. CDR1 is SGHRS and CDR2 is YFSETQ in the germline V gene. The CDR3 coding sequence is TGCGCCAGCAGCGGCCGGGACAGGGGTAACTACGAGCAGTACTTC. This translates into CASSGRDRGNYEQYF. The full variable domain, completed using reference TRBV5-1 and TRBJ2-7, is KAGVTQTPRYLIKTRGQQVTLSCSPISGHRSVSWYQQTPGQGLQFLFEYFSETQRNKGNFPGRFSGRQFSNSRSEMNVSTLELGDSALYLCASSGRDRGNYEQYFGPGTRLTVT.

The rearrangement joins TRBV29-1 to TRBJ2-5, with a tentative D call TRBD2 (7 bases). Trimming removed 7 bases from V and 1 base from J, with 10 bases in between. In germline, CDR1 is SQVTM, CDR2 ANQGSEA. The CDR3 is 12 amino acids. The CDR3 reads CSAAGAQETQYF. Here the CDR3 DNA reads TGCAGCGCTGCGGGGGCCCAAGAGACCCAGTACTTC.

This clonotype has a handful of counts. This rearrangement joins TRBV12-3 or TRBV12-4 to TRBJ1-2, with 7 bases identical to TRBD1. The CDR3 is 14 residues long. Trimming took 7 bases from V and 4 from J; bases not matched to a gene: 9. CDR3 bases: TGTGCCAGCACCTCCATGACAGGGTCCTATGGCTACACCTTC. It encodes CASTSMTGSYGYTF.

This clonotype has ten or more counts. The genes are TRBV5-5 and TRBJ2-5, with 7 positions matching TRBD2. CDR1 and CDR2 (germline): SGHKS, YYEKEE (reference sequence). The CDR3 is 14 residues long. After removal of 1 base from V and 2 bases from J, the junction contained 2 bases not matched to a gene. The CDR3 spells CASSLMGGQETQYF. As DNA, the CDR3 is TGTGCCAGCAGCTTGATGGGGGGGCAAGAGACCCAGTACTTC.

V is TRBV6-2 or TRBV6-3 and J is TRBJ2-7; a weak D match, TRBD2 (6 bases). Germline V lookup: CDR1 MNHEY, CDR2 SVGEGT. The CDR3 is 17 residues long. Trimming shortened V by 2 bases and J by 0 bases, and 17 bases separated the two germline ends. CDR3 sequence: CASSYRLGIGSSYEQYF. Here the CDR3 DNA reads TGTGCCAGCAGTTACCGTCTCGGTATCGGGAGCTCCTACGAGCAGTACTTC.